The 15 T cell receptor beta chains below were found in one sample sequenced in a study of PD-1 blockade in classical Hodgkin lymphoma. This table comes from immunoSEQ multiplex PCR, and its TCRdb copy is limited to in-frame clones, with some not included. This table holds some 96,000 clones, roughly 90% found once. In every patient, relapse followed autologous stem cell transplantation, while exposure to brentuximab vedotin differed. The specimen comprised peripheral blood mononuclear cells (PBMCs), sampled at baseline. These TCRs come from a human donor with classical Hodgkin lymphoma.

The chain carries TRBV9 and TRBJ1-4, with D maybe TRBD1 (5 bases). The V end was cut by 2 bases, the J end by 7 bases, with 12 bases between. The CDR3 totals 14 residues. Germline CDR1 SGDLS, CDR2 YYNGEE. This CDR3 is CASSVDPGPEKLFF. CDR3 sequence (DNA): TGTGCCAGCAGCGTGGACCCAGGGCCTGAAAAACTGTTTTTT.

The V gene is TRBV28, the J gene TRBJ1-5; 9 positions match TRBD1. CDR1 MDHEN and CDR2 SYDVKM come from the germline V gene. J was trimmed by 6 bases and V by 5 bases; bases with no gene match: 2. This CDR3 comprises 13 residues. CDR3 coding DNA: TGTGCCAGCAGTGACAGGGGGTTTCAGCCCCAGCATTTT. Residues: CASSDRGFQPQHF.

V is TRBV5-1 and J is TRBJ2-7; D is unresolved. Germline CDR1 SGHRS, CDR2 YFSETQ. Trimming shortened V by 0 bases and J by 5 bases, and 15 bases separated the two germline ends. This CDR3 has 15 residues. The CDR3 protein is CASSLDSSVWDEQYF. For the CDR3, the DNA is TGCGCCAGCAGCTTGGATAGCTCCGTTTGGGACGAGCAGTACTTC.

The chain employs TRBV4-1 and TRBJ2-3; 8 nucleotides agree with TRBD2. V lost 2 bases to trimming and J lost 5 bases; unmatched junction nucleotides: 12. Germline CDR1 and CDR2: MGHRA and YSYEKL. This CDR3 comprises 17 residues. CDR3 DNA sequence: TGCGCCAGCAGCCAACTACGGGAGGGCCAAGGGAAAGATACGCAGTATTTT. This sequence encodes CASSQLREGQGKDTQYF.

The chain uses TRBV28 and TRBJ2-2, with D perhaps TRBD1 (5 bases). This CDR3 is built from 16 residues. V lost 7 bases and J 1 base, leaving 16 bases between the germline ends. Germline V gene lookup returns CDR1 MDHEN and CDR2 SYDVKM. This CDR3 is CASTSPKGQNTGELFF. CDR3 nucleotides: TGTGCCAGCACCAGCCCAAAAGGACAGAACACCGGGGAGCTGTTTTTT.

The chain couples TRBV11-2 to TRBJ1-1, with a tentative D call TRBD1 (5 bases). V lost 5 bases and J 4 bases, leaving 11 bases between the germline ends. The germline gives CDR1 SGHAT, CDR2 FQNNGV. The CDR3 extends over 13 amino acids. For the CDR3, the DNA is TGTGCCAGCAGCCCTATGGGGGGCACTGAAGCTTTCTTT. This gives the protein CASSPMGGTEAFF.

The J gene is TRBJ2-3, the V gene TRBV27, with 10 bases that match TRBD2. The CDR3 totals 16 residues. The V gene end was trimmed by 0 bases and the J gene end by 6 bases; junction bases not matched to a gene: 6. Germline values: CDR1 MNHEY, CDR2 SMNVEV (reference sequence). CDR3 nucleotide sequence: TGTGCCAGCAGTTTATCCCGGCCTAGCGGGAGCGATACGCAGTATTTT. The encoded protein is CASSLSRPSGSDTQYF.

This sequence joins TRBV30 and TRBJ1-1, with 7 positions matching TRBD1. The germline V gene encodes CDR1 GTSNPN and CDR2 SVGIG (reference sequence). The CDR3 runs to 12 residues. The J segment lost 6 bases and the V segment lost 7 bases, leaving 8 bases of the junction unmatched. The CDR3 DNA sequence: TGTGCCTCCCAGGGGGGGTTCTCTGAAGCTTTCTTT. Amino acid sequence: CASQGGFSEAFF.

The chain uses TRBV29-1 and TRBJ1-3; D gene ambiguous. CDR3 length: 13 residues. The germline CDR1 and CDR2 sequences are SQVTM and ANQGSEA. Trimming stripped 4 bases from V and 2 bases from J, with 9 bases between. The CDR3 DNA is TGCAGCGTTGGCCCATCCACTGGAAACACCATATATTTT. Its protein product is CSVGPSTGNTIYF.

The V gene is TRBV9, the J gene TRBJ1-2; 7 positions match TRBD1. Germline values: CDR1 SGDLS, CDR2 YYNGEE. V shed 4 bases and J 6 bases; nucleotides not matched to a gene: 15. This CDR3 has 16 residues. DNA of the CDR3: TGTGCCAGCAGCCCTTCCAGCCGGACAGGATCTAATGGCTACACCTTC. It encodes CASSPSSRTGSNGYTF.

The chain links TRBV19 to TRBJ2-7, with TRBD2 matching 10 bases. This CDR3 spans 15 amino acids. J lost 3 bases, V lost 5 bases, and 7 bases had no gene match. CDR1 is LNHDA and CDR2 is SQIVND in the germline V gene (reference sequence). CDR3 protein: CASSPTASGSYEQYF. DNA of the CDR3: TGTGCCAGTAGTCCAACTGCTAGCGGGAGCTACGAGCAGTACTTC.

The CDR3 DNA is TGTGCCAGCAGCCAAACTAGCTGGGCCTACAATGAGCAGTTCTTC. Protein: CASSQTSWAYNEQFF. The V call is TRBV14, the J call TRBJ2-1, with D maybe TRBD2 (6 bases). CDR3 length equals 15 residues. Trimming cost V 2 bases and J 2 bases, with 10 bases left between them. CDR1 and CDR2 from the germline V gene are SGHDN and FVKESK. The complete variable domain, with remaining parts taken from reference TRBV14 and TRBJ2-1, reads EAGVTQFPSHSVIEKGQTVTLRCDPISGHDNLYWYRRVMGKEIKFLLHFVKESKQDESGMPNNRFLAERTGGTYSTLKVQPAELEDSGVYFCASSQTSWAYNEQFFGPGTRLTVL.

The chain carries TRBV6-4 and TRBJ1-1, with 8 bases fitting TRBD1. The V gene end was trimmed by 5 bases and the J gene end by 7 bases; junction bases not matched to a gene: 15. Germline lookup yields CDR1 MRHNA and CDR2 SNTAGT. The length of the CDR3 is 16 residues. CDR3 sequence: CASSQSPGQGFIEAFF. The CDR3 bases are TGTGCCAGCAGTCAATCCCCCGGACAGGGTTTCATTGAAGCTTTCTTT.

In nucleotides, the CDR3 is TGTGCCAGCAGCCCAGGGACAGGGGGCACTGAAGCTTTCTTT. Its translation: CASSPGTGGTEAFF. The V call is TRBV11-3, the J call TRBJ1-1; the match to TRBD1 covers 11 bases. Trimming cost V 5 bases and J 4 bases; bases outside gene matches: 3. From germline, CDR1 is SGHNT and CDR2 YENEEA. CDR3 length: 14 residues.

The chain carries TRBV6-5 and TRBJ2-1, with 11 bases lining up with TRBD2. The CDR3 is 15 residues long. J was trimmed by 8 bases and V by 4 bases; bases with no gene match: 7. Per the germline V gene, CDR1 is MNHEY and CDR2 is SVGAGI. This CDR3 is CASSSLAGVLHEQFF. As DNA, the CDR3 is TGTGCCAGCAGTTCACTAGCGGGAGTTTTGCATGAGCAGTTCTTC.